The sequence of this TCR beta chain was determined in a study of CD8+ T cells in alopecia areata. Study-wide findings and caveats: Expanded CD8+ clones among the top 100, and scalp clonality, were significantly decreased by tofacitinib. Possibly because of HLA-related factors, TCR sharing was less clear across patients than in mice. Many expanded lesional clones persisted in scalp and blood during tofacitinib treatment. It was lesional scalp, especially alopecia totalis/universalis, that showed higher clonality than normal scalp.

With regard to this clone: Its target is not known.

The treatment denotes: oral pan-JAK inhibitor, 5-10 mg twice daily. Trimming stripped 7 bases from V and 0 bases from J, with 10 bases between. The CDR3 length is 13 residues. Germline values: CDR1 SQVTM, CDR2 ANQGSEA. cDNA reverse transcribed from extracted RNA served as the sequencing template. Measured with immunoSEQ multiplex PCR; TCRdb has only the in-frame clones, and not every one. The data contain approximately 180,000 clones, roughly 53% of them singletons. This sequence was found in a human donor with alopecia areata. V gene TRBV29-1 combines with J gene TRBJ1-3, with TRBD1 as a possible D gene (5 bases). Sequenced here: CD8+ T cells sorted from blood, sampled at week 24, from a patient treated with tofacitinib. DNA of the CDR3: TGCAGCGCCCGGGGGGGCTCTGGAAACACCATATATTTT. Translated, it gives CSARGGSGNTIYF. The full variable domain, with the rest looked up from reference TRBV29-1 and TRBJ1-3, is SAVISQKPSRDICQRGTSLTIQCQVDSQVTMMFWYRQQPGQSLTLIATANQGSEATYESGFVIDKFPISRPNLTFSTLTVSNMSPEDSSIYLCSARGGSGNTIYFGEGSWLTVV.